This TCR beta chain was sequenced during a study of blood T cells in healthy people across ages. Across the whole study: Researchers report that template switching captured about one barcoded beta molecule per two T cells. Study-level findings and limits: Per million T cells, TCR beta diversity dropped roughly linearly as age increased. Diversity figures derived from one million T cells were judged to underestimate the true value.

After removal of 3 bases from V and 14 bases from J, the junction contained 10 bases not matched to a gene. This CDR3 has 13 amino acids. CDR1 and CDR2 from the germline V gene are MNHEY and SVGEGT. A second roughly 7 to 11 cycle PCR used barcoded and J-beta primers. TCRdb called the 5' RACE reads again in MiXCR, with one record for every CDR3 protein. The data hold more than 500,000 distinct CDR3 sequences, with 27% observed a single time. A remark on this clonotype: Its antigen is currently unknown.

The sequencing input was blood. This clonotype was sampled from a woman aged 70-85 years in good health. The chain uses TRBV6-2 or TRBV6-3 and TRBJ1-1, with 9 bases matching TRBD1. In nucleotides, the CDR3 is TGTGCCAGCAGTTATAATCAACAGGGGGCACGCTTCTTT. Amino acid sequence: CASSYNQQGARFF.